Described below is a single T cell receptor (beta chain) sequence and its context. Its antigen is unknown. Only in-frame clones appear in the TCRdb table, and some are missing; sequencing was by immunoSEQ multiplex PCR. The sample has a few million clones, about 90% seen once; the top ten hold approximately 0.4%. These data originate in a study of shared clonotypes between healthy human individuals. Study-wide context: Donors, aged 18 to 49, were a couple of women and three men. General study findings and limits: Relative to memory subsets, naive subsets generally showed larger estimated richness. Sharing of clonotypes among donors was expected to vary with sequencing depth.

Investigators divided CD4+ cells into CD45RA+ naive and CD45RA-negative memory subsets. V lost 2 bases, J lost 2 bases, and 10 bases lay in between. The CDR3 runs 14 residues. Germline V gives CDR1 SNHLY, CDR2 FYNNEI. The rearrangement links TRBV2 to TRBJ2-7; D is unresolved. Material: naive CD4+ T cells from PBMCs. Subset denoted: CD45RA+ positively selected. The TCR was taken from a man between 18 and 35 years old in good health. Some clones in this sample may be carry-over from other donors' samples. The CDR3 DNA reads as TGTGCCAGCAGTGAACTGGTCGCGCCCTACGAGCAGTACTTC. Its translation is CASSELVAPYEQYF.